This TCR beta chain was documented in a study of blood T cell repertoires in COVID-19. Study information: There were acute and convalescent COVID-19 samples, and they came from the United States, Italy and Spain.

Sequencing was performed with immunoSEQ multiplex PCR; in TCRdb, only in-frame clones are kept and a portion is missing. The table lists around 140,000 clones, about three quarters of them singletons. Germline assignment: CDR1 MNHEY and CDR2 SMNVEV (reference sequence). CDR3 length: 13 amino acids. V lost 6 bases and J lost 3, with 8 bases in between. This sequence originates from an elderly woman with active or convalescent COVID-19. The source material was peripheral blood. J is TRBJ2-2 and V is TRBV27; no clear D. The CDR3: CASRLTDTGELFF. The CDR3 DNA reads as TGTGCCAGCAGGCTAACAGACACCGGGGAGCTGTTTTTT.